The 13 T cell receptor beta chains below all came from one sample that was sequenced in a study of CD8 T cells in ankylosing spondylitis. The antigens of these receptors remain unknown. Whole-study results and caveats: Apparently characteristic of ankylosing spondylitis blood was a TCR beta motif (roughly eight highly homologous variants).

TCRdb used MiXCR to reprocess the 5' RACE reads, holding one entry per CDR3 protein. Of a few hundred thousand distinct CDR3 sequences detected, roughly a sixth appear once; the ten largest clones hold approximately 0.97%. Sequencing was performed on blood, either unsorted or a sorted T cell fraction (not recorded which). The receptors come from a male donor with ankylosing spondylitis.

This chain connects TRBV7-2 to TRBJ2-3; 13 bases fit TRBD2. CDR1 and CDR2 from the germline V gene are SGHTA and FQGNSA. The V segment lost 4 bases and the J segment 10 bases; nucleotides outside the gene matches: 14. This CDR3 has 17 amino acids. The CDR3 loop is CASSSQRLAGGWDPQYF. DNA for the CDR3: TGTGCCAGCAGCTCCCAAAGACTAGCGGGGGGCTGGGATCCGCAGTATTTT.

In this sample, this clonotype turned up many times. This chain joins TRBV6-5 and TRBJ1-5; D is undetermined. V lost 5 bases and J lost 1, with 15 bases in between. The CDR3 extends over 16 amino acids. CDR1 MNHEY and CDR2 SVGAGI come from the germline V gene. This CDR3 is CASSISGSESNQPQHF. Written as DNA, the CDR3 is TGTGCCAGCAGTATATCGGGGTCGGAGAGCAATCAGCCCCAGCATTTT.

This rearrangement joins TRBV5-1 to TRBJ2-1; 7 bases are shared with TRBD2. CDR3 length: 15 amino acids. Unmatched junction bases numbered 5, after V lost 0 bases and J lost 5 bases. Germline loops: CDR1 SGHRS, CDR2 YFSETQ. CDR3 nucleotide sequence: TGCGCCAGCAGCTTGGGCGGGAGATTCGACAATGAGCAGTTCTTC. It translates to CASSLGGRFDNEQFF.

This clonotype was picked up a small number of times. This chain joins TRBV29-1 and TRBJ2-3; D gene ambiguous. Germline V CDR1 and CDR2: SQVTM, ANQGSEA. V lost 5 bases and J lost 7, with 13 bases in between. The CDR3 runs 12 residues. The CDR3 region is CSVLHSSNTQYF. The CDR3 DNA reads TGCAGCGTTCTCCATTCCTCTAATACGCAGTATTTT.

The chain couples TRBV20-1 to TRBJ2-3; 9 bases are shared with TRBD2. This CDR3 region has 16 residues. V gave up 1 base and J gave up 4 bases; unmatched junction bases: 9. Germline-derived CDR1 and CDR2 are DFQATT and SNEGSKA (reference sequence). The CDR3: CSARGAPSGTADTQYF. CDR3 in DNA: TGCAGTGCTAGAGGTGCCCCTAGCGGGACAGCAGATACGCAGTATTTT.

The table lists this clonotype with many counts. The rearrangement links TRBV15 to TRBJ1-1, with no clear D. V lost 0 bases and J lost 3, with 11 bases in between. CDR3 length equals 15 residues. Germline assignment: CDR1 LNHNV and CDR2 YYDKDF (reference sequence). CDR3: CATSRDSSGYTEAFF. CDR3 DNA: TGTGCCACCAGCAGAGATAGTAGCGGTTACACTGAAGCTTTCTTT.

The V gene is TRBV6-1, the J gene TRBJ1-1, with D uncertain. Trimming pared 0 bases from V and 5 bases from J, leaving 7 bases between. Germline V gives CDR1 MNHNS, CDR2 SASEGT. This CDR3 comprises 13 residues. CDR3 DNA: TGTGCCAGCAGTGAAGCCAGGACGACTGAAGCTTTCTTT. This translates into CASSEARTTEAFF.

This rearrangement joins TRBV20-1 to TRBJ1-5; TRBD1 is a possible D gene (5 bases). The CDR3 consists of 17 residues. Trimming pared 4 bases from V and 2 bases from J, leaving 21 bases between. The germline V gene has CDR1 DFQATT and CDR2 SNEGSKA (reference sequence). CDR3 protein: CSATDRGRGPGNQPQHF. The CDR3 bases are TGCAGTGCTACAGACCGAGGTAGGGGCCCTGGCAATCAGCCCCAGCATTTT.

This clonotype was picked up many times. The V call is TRBV20-1, the J call TRBJ2-1, with 9 bases lining up with TRBD2. Germline values: CDR1 DFQATT, CDR2 SNEGSKA (reference sequence). V lost 3 bases to trimming and J lost 7 bases; unmatched junction nucleotides: 4. There are 13 residues in the CDR3. CDR3 coding DNA: TGCAGTGCTAGTTTGGCGGGAGGGAATGAGCAGTTCTTC. Amino acid sequence: CSASLAGGNEQFF.

The chain couples TRBV12-3 or TRBV12-4 to TRBJ2-5; D not certain. The CDR3 totals 14 residues. The germline V and J ends were trimmed by 4 bases and 0 bases, with 9 bases remaining between them. CDR3: CASSSWTNQETQYF. Here the CDR3 DNA reads TGTGCCAGCAGTTCCTGGACGAACCAAGAGACCCAGTACTTC.

The chain combines TRBV9 with TRBJ1-3; 10 nucleotides agree with TRBD1. The V gene's germline CDR1 is SGDLS and CDR2 YYNGEE. Trimming took 3 bases from V and 0 from J; bases not matched to a gene: 6. CDR3 length equals 17 residues. The CDR3 here is CASSGDRGGYSGNTIYF. CDR3 DNA: TGTGCCAGCAGCGGGGACAGGGGTGGTTACTCTGGAAACACCATATATTTT.

V and J are TRBV15 and TRBJ1-4; 7 nucleotides agree with TRBD1. This CDR3 has 15 residues. The V gene end was trimmed by 1 base and the J gene end by 7 bases; junction bases not matched to a gene: 6. Germline values: CDR1 LNHNV, CDR2 YYDKDF (reference sequence). CDR3 DNA sequence: TGTGCCACCAGCAGAGGAGGGGGCGCGGTTGAAAAACTGTTTTTT. Its translation: CATSRGGGAVEKLFF.

This clonotype has just a few counts. J is TRBJ2-3 and V is TRBV28; 13 bases fit TRBD2. V trimming: 8 bases; J trimming: 0 bases; junction bases outside the gene matches: 2. CDR1 and CDR2 (germline): MDHEN, SYDVKM. CDR3 size: 15 residues. CDR3 loop: CASGTSGDSTDTQYF. As DNA, the CDR3 is TGTGCCAGCGGGACTAGCGGGGACAGCACAGATACGCAGTATTTT.